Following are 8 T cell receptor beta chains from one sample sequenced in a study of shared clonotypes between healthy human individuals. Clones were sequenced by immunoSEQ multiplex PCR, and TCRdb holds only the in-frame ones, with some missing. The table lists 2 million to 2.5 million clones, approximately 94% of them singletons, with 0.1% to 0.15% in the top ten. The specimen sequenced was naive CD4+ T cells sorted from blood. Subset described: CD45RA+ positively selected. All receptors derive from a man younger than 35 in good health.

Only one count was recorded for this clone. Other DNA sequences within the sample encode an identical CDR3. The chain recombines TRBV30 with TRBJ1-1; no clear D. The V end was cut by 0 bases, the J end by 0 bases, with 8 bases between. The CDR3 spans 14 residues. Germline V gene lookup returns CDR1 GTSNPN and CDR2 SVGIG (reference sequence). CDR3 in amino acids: CAWSVGGLNTEAFF. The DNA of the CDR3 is TGTGCCTGGAGTGTCGGTGGATTGAACACTGAAGCTTTCTTT.

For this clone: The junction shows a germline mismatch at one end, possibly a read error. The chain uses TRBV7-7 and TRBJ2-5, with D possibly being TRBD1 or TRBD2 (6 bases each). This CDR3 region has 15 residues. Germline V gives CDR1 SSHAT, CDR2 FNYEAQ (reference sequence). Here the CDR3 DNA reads TGTGCTAGCAGCTTAGCTTGGGGGGCCCTAGAGACCCAGTACTTC. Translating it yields CASSLAWGALETQYF. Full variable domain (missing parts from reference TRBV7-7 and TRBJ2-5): GAGVSQSPRYKVTKRGQDVTLRCDPISSHATLYWYQQALGQGPEFLTYFNYEAQPDKSGLPSDRFSAERPEGSISTLTIQRTEQRDSAMYRCASSLAWGALETQYFGPGTRLLVL.

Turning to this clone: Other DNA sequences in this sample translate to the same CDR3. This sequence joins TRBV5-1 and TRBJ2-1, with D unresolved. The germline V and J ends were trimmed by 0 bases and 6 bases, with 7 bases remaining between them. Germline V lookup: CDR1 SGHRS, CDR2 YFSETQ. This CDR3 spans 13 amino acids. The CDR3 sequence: CASSLVFGNEQFF. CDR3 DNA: TGCGCCAGCAGCTTGGTGTTTGGCAATGAGCAGTTCTTC. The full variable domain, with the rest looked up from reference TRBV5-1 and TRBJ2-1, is KAGVTQTPRYLIKTRGQQVTLSCSPISGHRSVSWYQQTPGQGLQFLFEYFSETQRNKGNFPGRFSGRQFSNSRSEMNVSTLELGDSALYLCASSLVFGNEQFFGPGTRLTVL.

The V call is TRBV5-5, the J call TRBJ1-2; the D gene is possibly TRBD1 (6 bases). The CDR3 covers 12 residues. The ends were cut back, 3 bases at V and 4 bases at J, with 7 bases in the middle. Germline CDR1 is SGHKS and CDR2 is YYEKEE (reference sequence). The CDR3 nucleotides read TGTGCCAGCAGCTGGGACACCTATGGCTACACCTTC. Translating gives CASSWDTYGYTF.

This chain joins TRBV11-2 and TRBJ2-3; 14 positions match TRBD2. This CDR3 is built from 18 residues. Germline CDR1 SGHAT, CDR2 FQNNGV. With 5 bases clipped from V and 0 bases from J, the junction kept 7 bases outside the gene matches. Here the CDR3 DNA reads TGTGCCAGCAGCCCGGGACTAGCGGGGGCGGGGAGCACAGATACGCAGTATTTT. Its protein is CASSPGLAGAGSTDTQYF.

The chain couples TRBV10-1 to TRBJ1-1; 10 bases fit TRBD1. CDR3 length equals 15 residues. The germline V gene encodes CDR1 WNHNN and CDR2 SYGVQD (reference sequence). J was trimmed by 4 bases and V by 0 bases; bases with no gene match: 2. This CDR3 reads CASSESRTGGTEAFF. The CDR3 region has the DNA TGCGCCAGCAGTGAGTCTAGGACAGGGGGCACTGAAGCTTTCTTT.

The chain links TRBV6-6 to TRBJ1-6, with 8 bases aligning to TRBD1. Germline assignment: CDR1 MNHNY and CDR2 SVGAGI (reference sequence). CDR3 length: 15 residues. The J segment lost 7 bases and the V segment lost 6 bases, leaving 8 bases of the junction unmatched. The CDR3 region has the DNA TGTGCCAGCAGCCAGGGTGGGACAGGCAATTCACCCCTCCACTTT. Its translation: CASSQGGTGNSPLHF.

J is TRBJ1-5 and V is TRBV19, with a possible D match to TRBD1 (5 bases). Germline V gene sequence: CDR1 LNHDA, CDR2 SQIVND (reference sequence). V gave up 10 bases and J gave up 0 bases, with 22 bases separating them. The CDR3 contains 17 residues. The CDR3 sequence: CATSGDSRRYSNQPQHF. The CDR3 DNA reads TGTGCCACCTCGGGGGACTCTCGACGTTATAGCAATCAGCCCCAGCATTTT.